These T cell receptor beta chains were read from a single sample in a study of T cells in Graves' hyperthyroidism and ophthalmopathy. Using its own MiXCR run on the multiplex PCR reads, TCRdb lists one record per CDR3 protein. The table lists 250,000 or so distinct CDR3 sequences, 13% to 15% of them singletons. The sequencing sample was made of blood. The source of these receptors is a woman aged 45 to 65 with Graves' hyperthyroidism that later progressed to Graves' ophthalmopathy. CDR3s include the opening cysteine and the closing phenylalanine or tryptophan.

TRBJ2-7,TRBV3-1,CASSQGHTDYEQYF
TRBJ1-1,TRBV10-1,CASSDQDRATEAFF
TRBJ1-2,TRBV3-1,CASSPGQGSVGYTF
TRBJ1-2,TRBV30,CAWSRTGRDGYTF
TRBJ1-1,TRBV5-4,CASSLPGAAASYTEAFF
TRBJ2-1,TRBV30,CAWSRNRLSSYNEQFF
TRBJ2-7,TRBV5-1,CASSYQISGSGAYYEQYF
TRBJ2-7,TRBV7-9,CASSLSGLSYEQYF
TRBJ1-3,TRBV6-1,CASSGAPGNTIYF
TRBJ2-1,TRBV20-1,CSASSHGSLTNEQFF
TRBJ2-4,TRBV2,CASSRTGGATNIQYF